A selection of T cell receptor beta chains follows, all from one sample in a study of vaccination and CD4 T cells after COVID-19. No cognate antigen is known for these TCRs. TCRdb reprocessed the PCR reads with MiXCR, giving one entry per CDR3 protein. The sample carries more than 20,000 distinct CDR3 sequences, around a third recorded once. Sequenced here: CD4+ T cells from blood, cultured in vitro, sampled about 7 months after SARS-CoV-2 vaccination. The receptors come from a human donor who had recovered from COVID-19. Each CDR3 is given with its conserved first and last residue. The order of the fields is V gene, D gene, clone size, J gene, CDR3 DNA, CDR3 protein. D genes are given only for firm matches. Clone size is shown for a subset of rows, as once, few, many or a class of expanded clone.

>TRBV6-1|TRBD1|NA|TRBJ2-7
TGTGCCACCACGAAGGGACAGGGGAACTACGAGCAGTACTTC
CATTKGQGNYEQYF
>TRBV7-8|NA|NA|TRBJ2-1
TGTGCCAGCAGCTTATTGGGGGGGCGCCGTCCTGAGCAGTTCTTC
CASSLLGGRRPEQFF
>TRBV20-1|NA|NA|TRBJ2-1
TGCAGTGCACCCGGGACTTTCTCCTACAATGAGCAGTTCTTC
CSAPGTFSYNEQFF
>TRBV18|NA|few|TRBJ1-5
TGTGCCAGCTCAGGGGGAAGCAATCAGCCCCAGCATTTT
CASSGGSNQPQHF
>TRBV6-2/TRBV6-3|NA|NA|TRBJ1-2
TGTGCCAGCTGGTCTCAGACAGCTAACTATGGCTACACCTTC
CASWSQTANYGYTF
>TRBV24-1|NA|NA|TRBJ2-1
TGTGCCACCAGTGATTTGCCCGTCACAAAGCAGTTCTTC
CATSDLPVTKQFF
>TRBV15|NA|few|TRBJ2-2
TGTGCCACCAGCAGACGCTACCCGATGAACACCGGGGAGCTGTTTTTT
CATSRRYPMNTGELFF
>TRBV27|NA|NA|TRBJ1-6
TGTGCCAGCAAGGGGGGCAGGGAAAATAATTCACCCCTCCACTTT
CASKGGRENNSPLHF
>TRBV27|NA|NA|TRBJ2-5
TGTGCCAGCAGGGAGCGAGCGGTGCAAGAGACCCAGTACTTC
CASRERAVQETQYF
>TRBV5-8|NA|NA|TRBJ1-1
TGTGCCAGCAGCACCCTTTGGGGCCCCATGAACACTGAAGCTTTCTTT
CASSTLWGPMNTEAFF
>TRBV7-9|TRBD2|few|TRBJ2-3
TGTGCCAGCAGCTTACTAGCGGCTTTCACAGATACGCAGTATTTT
CASSLLAAFTDTQYF
>TRBV27|NA|few|TRBJ1-5
TGTGCCAGCAGTCCCCTCCGGGTGAAGTCAGGTCAGCCCCAGCATTTT
CASSPLRVKSGQPQHF
>TRBV19|NA|NA|TRBJ1-1
TGTGCCAGTAGTCGTCGTAAGGGCAGAAAGAACACTGAAGCTTTCTTT
CASSRRKGRKNTEAFF
>TRBV4-3|NA|NA|TRBJ2-3
TGCGCCAGCAGCCAAGAAGGGAATACGCAGTATTTT
CASSQEGNTQYF
>TRBV7-2|NA|NA|TRBJ2-3
TGTGCCAGCAGCCCTTGGGGGACAGATACGCAGTATTTT
CASSPWGTDTQYF
>TRBV6-2/TRBV6-3|TRBD1|few|TRBJ1-2
TGTGCCAGCAGTTGGGGACAGGGCTACACCTTC
CASSWGQGYTF
>TRBV7-9|NA|few|TRBJ2-5
TGTGCCAGCAGCCCCATTTGGGAGGTAAAGACCCAGTACTTC
CASSPIWEVKTQYF
>TRBV19|TRBD1|NA|TRBJ1-2
TGTGCCAGTACCGCCTACATGACAGGGGTAGGCTACGCCTTC
CASTAYMTGVGYAF
>TRBV5-4|TRBD2|NA|TRBJ2-1
TGTGCCAGCAGCTTGTCGACACTAGCGGGAGAATTGTACAATGAGCAGTTCTTC
CASSLSTLAGELYNEQFF
>TRBV4-2|TRBD1|NA|TRBJ1-2
TGTGCCAGCAGCCTTGGGGACAGGGTCGGAGGCTACACCTTC
CASSLGDRVGGYTF
>TRBV7-8|NA|few|TRBJ2-1
TGTGCCAGCAGCTCGAGCGGTGGGGCGGGATCTATTCGTGAGCAGTTCTTC
CASSSSGGAGSIREQFF
>TRBV5-4|NA|NA|TRBJ2-3
TGTGCCAGCAGCCGAGGGGGGACCGGCACAGATACGCAGTATTTT
CASSRGGTGTDTQYF